This T cell receptor (beta chain) derives from a study of blood T cell repertoires in COVID-19. This clone was seen only once. Germline values: CDR1 LNHNV, CDR2 YYDKDF (reference sequence). Between the trimmed V and J ends, which lost 5 bases and 0 bases, there was a span of 13 bases. The CDR3 covers 15 residues. Clones were read by immunoSEQ multiplex PCR, and TCRdb kept only the in-frame ones, dropping some. The sample contains 360,000 or so clones, more than 70% of which appear only once. This rearrangement joins TRBV15 to TRBJ1-1, with a possible D match to TRBD1 (6 bases). Sequenced sample: peripheral blood. The sequence was obtained from a woman in her sixties or seventies with COVID-19, enrolled during active disease. CDR3: CATSGGRGMNTEAFF. CDR3 coding DNA: TGTGCCACCAGCGGGGGGAGGGGGATGAACACTGAAGCTTTCTTT.